Sequencing of this T cell receptor beta chain was carried out in a study of beta chain features in type 1 diabetes. This clone turned up a few times. The entirety of the isolated RNA underwent reverse transcription, so expressed TCRB transcripts were sequenced. Produced via immunoSEQ multiplex PCR; TCRdb's table is partial and in-frame only. Among approximately 140,000 clones listed, around 50% were seen once. The sequence derives from a man aged 18 to 29 in good health. The specimen was Tregs from blood.

The DNA of the CDR3 is TGTGCCAGCAGCTTCCTTCTTAGCGGGAGGCTAGCCAAAAACATTCAGTACTTC. This codes for CASSFLLSGRLAKNIQYF. This chain uses TRBV5-4 with TRBJ2-4; the match to TRBD2 covers 10 bases. The trim removed 2 bases at V and 0 bases at J, leaving 8 bases unmatched. Looked up from germline, CDR1 is SGHNT and CDR2 is YYREEE (reference sequence). The CDR3 runs to 18 residues.